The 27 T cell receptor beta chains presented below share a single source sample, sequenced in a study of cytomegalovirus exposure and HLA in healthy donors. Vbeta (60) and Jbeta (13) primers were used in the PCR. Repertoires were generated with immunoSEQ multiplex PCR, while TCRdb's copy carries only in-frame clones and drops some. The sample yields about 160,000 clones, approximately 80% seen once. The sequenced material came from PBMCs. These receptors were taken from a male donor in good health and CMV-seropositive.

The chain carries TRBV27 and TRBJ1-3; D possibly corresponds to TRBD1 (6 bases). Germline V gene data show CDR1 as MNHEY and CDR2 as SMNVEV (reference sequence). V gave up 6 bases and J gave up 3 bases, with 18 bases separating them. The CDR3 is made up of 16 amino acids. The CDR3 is CASSPRGASGGNTIYF. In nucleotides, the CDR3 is TGTGCCAGCAGCCCGCGGGGGGCCTCGGGTGGAAACACCATATATTTT.

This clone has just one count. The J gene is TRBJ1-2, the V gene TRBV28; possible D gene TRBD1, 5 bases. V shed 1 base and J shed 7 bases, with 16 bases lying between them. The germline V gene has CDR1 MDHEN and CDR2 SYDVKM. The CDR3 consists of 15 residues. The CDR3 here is CASSLYGGYQSGYTF. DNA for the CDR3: TGTGCCAGCAGTTTATACGGGGGGTACCAGAGTGGCTACACCTTC.

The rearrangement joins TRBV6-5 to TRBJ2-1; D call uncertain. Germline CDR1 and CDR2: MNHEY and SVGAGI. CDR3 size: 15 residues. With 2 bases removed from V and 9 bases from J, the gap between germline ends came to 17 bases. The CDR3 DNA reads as TGTGCCAGCAGTTACGCCCCCTATAGCCTATTTGAGCAGTTCTTC. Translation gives CASSYAPYSLFEQFF.

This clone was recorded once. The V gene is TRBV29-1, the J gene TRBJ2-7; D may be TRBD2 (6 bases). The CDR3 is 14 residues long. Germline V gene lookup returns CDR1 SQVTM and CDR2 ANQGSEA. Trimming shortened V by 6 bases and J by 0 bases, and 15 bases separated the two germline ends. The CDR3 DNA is TGCAGCGTGGCGGGGCTAGTTCCCTCCTACGAGCAGTACTTC. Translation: CSVAGLVPSYEQYF.

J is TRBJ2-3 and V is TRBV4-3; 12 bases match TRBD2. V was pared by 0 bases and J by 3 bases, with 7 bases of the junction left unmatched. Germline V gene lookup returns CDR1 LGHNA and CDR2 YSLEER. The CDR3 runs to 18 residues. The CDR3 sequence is CASSQDLHLAGGTDTQYF. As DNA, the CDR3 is TGCGCCAGCAGCCAAGACCTCCATCTAGCGGGAGGGACAGATACGCAGTATTTT.

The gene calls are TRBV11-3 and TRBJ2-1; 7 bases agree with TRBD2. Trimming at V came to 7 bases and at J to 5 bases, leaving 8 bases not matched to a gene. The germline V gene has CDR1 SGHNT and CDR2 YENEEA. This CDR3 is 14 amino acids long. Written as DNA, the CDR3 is TGTGCCAGCAAACACCGGGCGGGAGACAATGAGCAGTTCTTC. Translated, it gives CASKHRAGDNEQFF.

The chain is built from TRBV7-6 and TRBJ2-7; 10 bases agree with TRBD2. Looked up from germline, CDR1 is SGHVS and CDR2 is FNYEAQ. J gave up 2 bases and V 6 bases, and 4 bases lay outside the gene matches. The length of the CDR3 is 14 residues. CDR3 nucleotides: TGTGCCAGCAGTCGGACTAGCGGAACCTACGAGCAGTACTTC. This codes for CASSRTSGTYEQYF.

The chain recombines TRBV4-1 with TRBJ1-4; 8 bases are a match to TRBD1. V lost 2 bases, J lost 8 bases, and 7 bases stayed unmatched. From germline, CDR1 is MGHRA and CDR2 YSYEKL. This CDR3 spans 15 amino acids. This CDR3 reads CASSQPGQEREKLFF. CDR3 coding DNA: TGCGCCAGCAGCCAACCGGGACAGGAGCGAGAAAAACTGTTTTTT.

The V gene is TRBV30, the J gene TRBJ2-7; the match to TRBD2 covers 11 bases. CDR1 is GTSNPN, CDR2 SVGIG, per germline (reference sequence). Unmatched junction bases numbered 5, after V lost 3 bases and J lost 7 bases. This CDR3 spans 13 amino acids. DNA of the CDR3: TGTGCCTGGAGACTAGCGGGAGTGGGGGAGCAGTACTTC. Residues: CAWRLAGVGEQYF.

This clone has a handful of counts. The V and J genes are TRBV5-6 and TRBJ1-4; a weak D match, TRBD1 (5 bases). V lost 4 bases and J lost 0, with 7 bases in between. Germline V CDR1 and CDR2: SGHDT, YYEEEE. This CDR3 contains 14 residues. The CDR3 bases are TGTGCCAGCAGCCCACAGGCAACTAATGAAAAACTGTTTTTT. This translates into CASSPQATNEKLFF. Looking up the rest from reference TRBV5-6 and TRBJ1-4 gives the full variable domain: DAGVTQSPTHLIKTRGQQVTLRCSPKSGHDTVSWYQQALGQGPQFIFQYYEEEERQRGNFPDRFSGHQFPNYSSELNVNALLLGDSALYLCASSPQATNEKLFFGSGTQLSVL.

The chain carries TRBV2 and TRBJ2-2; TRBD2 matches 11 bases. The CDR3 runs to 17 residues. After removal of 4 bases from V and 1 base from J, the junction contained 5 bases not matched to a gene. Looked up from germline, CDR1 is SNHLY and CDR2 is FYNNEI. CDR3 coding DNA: TGTGCCAGCAGTGTGACTAGCGGGACCTTGAACACCGGGGAGCTGTTTTTT. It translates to CASSVTSGTLNTGELFF.

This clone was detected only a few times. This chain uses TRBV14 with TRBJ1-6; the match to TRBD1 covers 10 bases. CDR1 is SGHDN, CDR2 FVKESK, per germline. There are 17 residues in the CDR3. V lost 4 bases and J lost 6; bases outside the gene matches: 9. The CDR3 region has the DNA TGTGCCAGCAGCCCTTACACCGGGACAGGGGTTAATTCACCCCTCCACTTT. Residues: CASSPYTGTGVNSPLHF.

Here the CDR3 reads CASSQEAGYANTGELFF. The CDR3 nucleotides read TGTGCCAGCAGCCAAGAGGCAGGCTATGCGAACACCGGGGAGCTGTTTTTT. V is TRBV4-2 and J is TRBJ2-2; no definite D call. The V end lost 0 bases, the J end lost 0 bases, and 11 bases lay between the germline ends. CDR3 length: 17 amino acids. The germline gives CDR1 LGHNA, CDR2 YNFKEQ.

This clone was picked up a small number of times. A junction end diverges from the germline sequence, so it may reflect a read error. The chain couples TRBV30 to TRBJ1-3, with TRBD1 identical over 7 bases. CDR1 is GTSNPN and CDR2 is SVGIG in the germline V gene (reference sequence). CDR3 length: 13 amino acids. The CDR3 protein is CAWNRQGRHTIYF. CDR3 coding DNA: TGTGCTTGGAACCGACAGGGTCGGCACACCATATATTTT.

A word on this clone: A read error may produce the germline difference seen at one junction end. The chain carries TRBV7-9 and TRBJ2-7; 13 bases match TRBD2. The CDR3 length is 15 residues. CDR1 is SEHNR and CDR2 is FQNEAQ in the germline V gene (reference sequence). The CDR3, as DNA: TGTTCCAGCAGCCTGGGACTAGCGGGATTCGACGAGCAGTACTTC. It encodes CSSSLGLAGFDEQYF.

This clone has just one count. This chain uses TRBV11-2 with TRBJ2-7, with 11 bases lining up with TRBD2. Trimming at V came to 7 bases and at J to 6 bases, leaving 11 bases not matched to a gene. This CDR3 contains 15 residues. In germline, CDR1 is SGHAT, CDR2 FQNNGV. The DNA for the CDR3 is TGTGCCAGCACTCCCATCGGGACTAGCGGATCCGAGCAGTACTTC. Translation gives CASTPIGTSGSEQYF.

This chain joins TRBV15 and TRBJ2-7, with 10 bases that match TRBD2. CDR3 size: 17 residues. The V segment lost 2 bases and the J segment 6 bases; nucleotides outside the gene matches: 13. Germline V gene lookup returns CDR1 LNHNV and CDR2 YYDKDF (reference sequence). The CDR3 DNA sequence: TGTGCCACCAGCAGACATATCCTAGCGGGGGCTCCCTCCGAGCAGTACTTC. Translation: CATSRHILAGAPSEQYF.

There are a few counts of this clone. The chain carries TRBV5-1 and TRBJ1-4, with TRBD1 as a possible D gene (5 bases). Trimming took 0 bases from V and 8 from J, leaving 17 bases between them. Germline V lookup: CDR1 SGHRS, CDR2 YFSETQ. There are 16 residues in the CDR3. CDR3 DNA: TGCGCCAGCAGCTTGGCCTGGGGGGGAGAATTGGAAAAACTGTTTTTT. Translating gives CASSLAWGGELEKLFF.

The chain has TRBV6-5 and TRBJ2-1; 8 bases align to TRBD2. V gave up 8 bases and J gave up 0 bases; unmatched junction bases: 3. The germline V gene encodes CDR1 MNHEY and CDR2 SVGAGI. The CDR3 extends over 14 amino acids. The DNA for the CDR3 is TGTGCCAGCCTTCGGGGGGGCTCCTACAATGAGCAGTTCTTC. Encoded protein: CASLRGGSYNEQFF.

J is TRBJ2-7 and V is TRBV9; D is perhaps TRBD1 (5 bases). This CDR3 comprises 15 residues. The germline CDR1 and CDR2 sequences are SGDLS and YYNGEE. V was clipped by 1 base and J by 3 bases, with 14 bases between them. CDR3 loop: CASSVRAGSGYEQYF. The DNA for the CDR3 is TGTGCCAGCAGCGTACGGGCAGGGTCGGGCTACGAGCAGTACTTC.

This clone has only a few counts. For the CDR3, the DNA is TGTGCCAGCAGTTACGGTAGCGGGAGTCCTACAGATACGCAGTATTTT. This codes for CASSYGSGSPTDTQYF. The rearrangement joins TRBV6-5 to TRBJ2-3; 9 positions match TRBD2. CDR3 length: 16 amino acids. Germline CDR1 reads MNHEY; CDR2 reads SVGAGI. The J segment lost 3 bases and the V segment lost 2 bases, leaving 6 bases of the junction unmatched.

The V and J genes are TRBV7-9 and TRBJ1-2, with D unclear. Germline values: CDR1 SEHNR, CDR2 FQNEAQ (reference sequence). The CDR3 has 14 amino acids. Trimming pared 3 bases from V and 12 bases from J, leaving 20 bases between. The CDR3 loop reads CASSFPWQAPSNTF. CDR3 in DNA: TGTGCCAGCAGCTTCCCTTGGCAGGCCCCTTCAAACACCTTC.

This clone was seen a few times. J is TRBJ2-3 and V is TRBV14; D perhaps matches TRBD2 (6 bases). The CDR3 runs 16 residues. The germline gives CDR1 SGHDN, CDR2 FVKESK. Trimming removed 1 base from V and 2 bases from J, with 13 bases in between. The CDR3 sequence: CASSQGTGAATDTQYF. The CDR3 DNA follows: TGTGCCAGCAGCCAAGGGACGGGAGCCGCCACAGATACGCAGTATTTT. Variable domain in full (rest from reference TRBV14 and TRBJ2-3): EAGVTQFPSHSVIEKGQTVTLRCDPISGHDNLYWYRRVMGKEIKFLLHFVKESKQDESGMPNNRFLAERTGGTYSTLKVQPAELEDSGVYFCASSQGTGAATDTQYFGPGTRLTVL.

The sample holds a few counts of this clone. The DNA for the CDR3 is TGTGCCAGCAGTCGACTCGACAGCTCCCGTGGCTACACCTTC. Translation gives CASSRLDSSRGYTF. J is TRBJ1-2 and V is TRBV28, with a possible D match to TRBD1 (5 bases). The CDR3 sequence is 14 residues long. Germline-derived CDR1 and CDR2 are MDHEN and SYDVKM. V was trimmed by 5 bases and J by 7 bases, leaving 17 bases between them.

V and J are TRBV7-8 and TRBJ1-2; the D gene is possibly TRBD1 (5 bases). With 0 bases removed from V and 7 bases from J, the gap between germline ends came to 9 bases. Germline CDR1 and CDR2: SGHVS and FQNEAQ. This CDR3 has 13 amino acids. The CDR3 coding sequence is TGTGCCAGCAGCTTAGCGCAGGGAAGTGGCTACACCTTC. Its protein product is CASSLAQGSGYTF.

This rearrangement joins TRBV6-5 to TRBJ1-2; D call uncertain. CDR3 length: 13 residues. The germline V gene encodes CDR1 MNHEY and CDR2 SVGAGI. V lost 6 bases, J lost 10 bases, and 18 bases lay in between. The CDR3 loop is CASSFQRGLDYTF. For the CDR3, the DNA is TGTGCCAGCAGCTTCCAACGGGGTTTGGACTACACCTTC.

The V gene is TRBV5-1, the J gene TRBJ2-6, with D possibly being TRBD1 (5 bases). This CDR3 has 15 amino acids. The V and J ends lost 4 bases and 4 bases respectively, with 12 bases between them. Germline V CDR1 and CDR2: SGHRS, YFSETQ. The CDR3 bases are TGCGCCAGCAGCAGGACATTGGCCGGGGCCAACGTCCTGACTTTC. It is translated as CASSRTLAGANVLTF.